This T cell receptor (beta chain) was recovered during a study of blood T cell repertoires in COVID-19. Recruitment covered about 25 US areas and drew participants whose ages spanned about 18 to 100 years. This CDR3 contains 16 residues. Germline V lookup: CDR1 LNHDA, CDR2 SQIVND (reference sequence). The V and J ends lost 3 bases and 0 bases respectively, with 11 bases between them. Sequencing used immunoSEQ multiplex PCR; TCRdb keeps in-frame clones, though not all of them. The table records 120,000 to 150,000 clones, more than 70% of them present only once. This clonotype was sampled from a man aged 35-49 years with acute COVID-19. The chain couples TRBV19 to TRBJ1-4; D may be TRBD1 (6 bases). Sequencing was carried out using PBMCs or T cells enriched from blood (not recorded which). This chain's CDR3 is CASSIGGASTNEKLFF. The CDR3 DNA follows: TGTGCCAGTAGTATTGGGGGGGCGTCAACTAATGAAAAACTGTTTTTT.